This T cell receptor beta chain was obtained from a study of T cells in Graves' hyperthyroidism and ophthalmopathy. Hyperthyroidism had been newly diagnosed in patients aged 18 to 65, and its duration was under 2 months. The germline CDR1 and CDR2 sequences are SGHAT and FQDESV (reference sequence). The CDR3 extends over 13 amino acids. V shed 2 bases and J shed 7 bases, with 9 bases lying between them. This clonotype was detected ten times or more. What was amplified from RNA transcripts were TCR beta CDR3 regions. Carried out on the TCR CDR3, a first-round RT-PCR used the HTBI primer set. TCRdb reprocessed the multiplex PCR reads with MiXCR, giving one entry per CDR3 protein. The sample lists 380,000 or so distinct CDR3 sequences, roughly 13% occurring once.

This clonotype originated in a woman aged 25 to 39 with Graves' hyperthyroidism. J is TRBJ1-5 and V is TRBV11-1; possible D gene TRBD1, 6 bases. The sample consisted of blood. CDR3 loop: CASSLNRVQPQHF. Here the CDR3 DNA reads TGTGCCAGCAGCTTAAACAGGGTCCAGCCCCAGCATTTT.